The 3 T cell receptor beta chains in this list originate from one sample, sequenced in a study of blood T cell repertoires in COVID-19. Produced via immunoSEQ multiplex PCR; TCRdb's table is partial and in-frame only. The sample has 490,000 or so clones, 85% to 90% seen once. The sample taken for sequencing was PBMCs or T cells enriched from blood (not recorded which). These receptors all come from a woman aged 40 to 49 who had recovered from COVID-19.

This rearrangement joins TRBV6-2 or TRBV6-3 to TRBJ1-6, with a tentative D call TRBD1 (6 bases). The V gene's germline CDR1 is MNHEY and CDR2 SVGEGT. V was cut by 4 bases and J by 5 bases, with 12 bases left in between. The CDR3 has 15 amino acids. This CDR3 reads CASSFPGHHNSPLHF. The CDR3 region has the DNA TGTGCCAGCAGTTTCCCGGGACACCATAATTCACCCCTCCACTTT.

This clone was picked up one time. CDR3 amino acids: CASSSTGFRYGYTF. CDR3 bases: TGTGCCAGCAGCTCGACAGGGTTCAGGTATGGCTACACCTTC. The chain uses TRBV5-6 and TRBJ1-2; TRBD1 agrees at 7 bases. V lost 3 bases to trimming and J lost 5 bases; unmatched junction nucleotides: 7. This CDR3 is built from 14 residues. CDR1 SGHDT and CDR2 YYEEEE come from the germline V gene.

The V and J genes are TRBV29-1 and TRBJ2-3; 8 bases fit TRBD2. This CDR3 is 16 amino acids long. Looked up from germline, CDR1 is SQVTM and CDR2 is ANQGSEA. Losses at the gene ends were 4 bases for V and 0 bases for J; bases not matched to a gene: 9. Written as DNA, the CDR3 is TGCAGCGTTGGACAACGACTAGCGTCAAGCACAGATACGCAGTATTTT. Encoded protein: CSVGQRLASSTDTQYF.